Listed here are 18 T cell receptor beta chains from one sample, sequenced in a study of shared clonotypes between healthy human individuals. Assay used: immunoSEQ multiplex PCR; TCRdb lists only in-frame clones, some missing. The data hold a few million clones, with approximately 93% observed a single time. Sequencing was performed on naive CD4+ T cells from PBMCs. Subset: CD45RA+ positively selected. The receptor set was obtained from a man between 18 and 35 years old in good health. Some clones in this sample may be carry-over from other donors' samples.

The gene calls are TRBV5-6 and TRBJ2-7; TRBD2 matches at 7 bases. Germline CDR1 and CDR2: SGHDT and YYEEEE. With 3 bases clipped from V and 4 bases from J, the junction kept 19 bases outside the gene matches. The CDR3 runs 18 residues. CDR3 in DNA: TGTGCCAGCAGCTCAAAGCGGGATTCGGCGTTCTATGGGTACGAGCAGTACTTC. It is translated as CASSSKRDSAFYGYEQYF.

Turning to this clone: Other DNA sequences of this sample code for an identical CDR3. V is TRBV6-5 and J is TRBJ2-5; D gene uncertain. CDR1 MNHEY and CDR2 SVGAGI come from the germline V gene. V lost 0 bases, J lost 5 bases, and 10 bases lay in between. This CDR3 region has 14 residues. The CDR3 region is CASSYSGPGETQYF. The DNA for the CDR3 is TGTGCCAGCAGTTACTCAGGGCCTGGGGAGACCCAGTACTTC.

This chain links TRBV27 with TRBJ2-3; 7 bases fit TRBD1. CDR1 MNHEY and CDR2 SMNVEV come from the germline V gene (reference sequence). This CDR3 spans 14 amino acids. V lost 10 bases to trimming and J lost 0 bases; unmatched junction nucleotides: 7. The DNA for the CDR3 is TGTGCCACCCGGGGACAGCATAGCACAGATACGCAGTATTTT. Amino acid sequence: CATRGQHSTDTQYF.

This rearrangement joins TRBV9 to TRBJ2-5; 12 bases are a match to TRBD2. The length of the CDR3 is 17 residues. Germline V gene lookup returns CDR1 SGDLS and CDR2 YYNGEE. Losses at the gene ends were 4 bases for V and 8 bases for J; bases not matched to a gene: 15. As DNA, the CDR3 is TGTGCCAGCAGCCGTAGCCGGCTAGCGGGGGGGGGCGACACCCAGTACTTC. Protein: CASSRSRLAGGGDTQYF.

The chain employs TRBV7-9 and TRBJ2-7; 8 bases fit TRBD1. The J segment lost 6 bases and the V segment lost 4 bases, leaving 11 bases of the junction unmatched. Per germline, CDR1 SEHNR and CDR2 FQNEAQ (reference sequence). The CDR3 is 15 residues long. CDR3 region: CASSYLQGGVGEQYF. The CDR3 bases are TGTGCCAGCAGCTATCTACAGGGGGGTGTCGGCGAGCAGTACTTC. The full variable domain, in which reference TRBV7-9 and TRBJ2-7 provide the parts outside the CDR3, is DTGVSQNPRHKITKRGQNVTFRCDPISEHNRLYWYRQTLGQGPEFLTYFQNEAQLEKSRLLSDRFSAERPKGSFSTLEIQRTEQGDSAMYLCASSYLQGGVGEQYFGPGTRLTVT.

The J gene is TRBJ2-3, the V gene TRBV28; D call uncertain. The CDR3 runs to 15 residues. Trimming removed 5 bases at V and 4 bases at J, with 16 bases between. Germline V gene lookup returns CDR1 MDHEN and CDR2 SYDVKM. CDR3: CASSPPRYGADTQYF. For the CDR3, the DNA is TGTGCCAGCAGTCCCCCCCGGTATGGGGCAGATACGCAGTATTTT.

The gene calls are TRBV27 and TRBJ2-6, with 7 positions matching TRBD1. The CDR3 totals 15 residues. CDR1 and CDR2 from the germline V gene are MNHEY and SMNVEV (reference sequence). Trimming cost V 2 bases and J 4 bases; bases outside gene matches: 2. The CDR3 sequence: CASSLLQGGANVLTF. CDR3 coding DNA: TGTGCCAGCAGTTTACTACAGGGGGGGGCCAACGTCCTGACTTTC.

A single count supports this clone. The CDR3 protein is CASSHDVTSGRFWSYNEQFF. CDR3 bases: TGTGCCAGCAGCCATGATGTGACTAGCGGGAGGTTTTGGTCCTACAATGAGCAGTTCTTC. This chain links TRBV14 with TRBJ2-1; 13 bases are shared with TRBD2. The CDR3 spans 20 residues. Germline V gene data show CDR1 as SGHDN and CDR2 as FVKESK. V trimming: 3 bases; J trimming: 1 base; junction bases outside the gene matches: 12.

The chain carries TRBV6-6 and TRBJ2-1, with 9 bases identical to TRBD2. Germline values: CDR1 MNHNY, CDR2 SVGAGI (reference sequence). The CDR3 length is 15 residues. V was pared by 6 bases and J by 5 bases, with 8 bases of the junction left unmatched. Here the CDR3 reads CASSMGLAHDNEQFF. The CDR3 DNA is TGTGCCAGCAGCATGGGACTAGCTCATGACAATGAGCAGTTCTTC.

This sequence joins TRBV10-3 and TRBJ2-7; perhaps TRBD1 as D (6 bases). V lost 10 bases and J lost 0, with 16 bases in between. The germline CDR1 and CDR2 sequences are ENHRY and SYGVKD. The CDR3 covers 14 residues. The DNA of the CDR3 is TGTGCCACTCAGGTAGCAGGGGCCTCCTACGAGCAGTACTTC. Translated: CATQVAGASYEQYF.

This chain connects TRBV30 to TRBJ1-2, with TRBD1 as a possible D gene (6 bases). V was cut by 5 bases and J by 2 bases, with 18 bases left in between. Per germline, CDR1 GTSNPN and CDR2 SVGIG (reference sequence). The CDR3 is 15 amino acids. The CDR3 DNA sequence: TGTGCCTGGGGGCTTAAGGGGGTGGCCAACTATGGCTACACCTTC. It translates to CAWGLKGVANYGYTF.

There are a few counts of this clone. The J gene is TRBJ2-7, the V gene TRBV5-1; 7 nucleotides match TRBD1. This CDR3 contains 13 residues. CDR1 is SGHRS and CDR2 is YFSETQ in the germline V gene. The V segment lost 4 bases and the J segment 2 bases; nucleotides outside the gene matches: 3. The CDR3: CASSEGQPYEQYF. In DNA, the CDR3 is TGCGCCAGCAGCGAGGGACAGCCCTACGAGCAGTACTTC.

As for this clone: Other nucleotide sequences in the sample specify the same CDR3. This chain uses TRBV7-2 with TRBJ2-1; TRBD2 agrees at 7 bases. In germline, CDR1 is SGHTA, CDR2 FQGNSA. V dropped 1 base and J dropped 7; count of bases not matched to a gene: 10. This CDR3 has 16 residues. The CDR3 reads CASSLVGLAGGNEQFF. CDR3 bases: TGTGCCAGCAGCTTAGTGGGTCTCGCCGGGGGGAATGAGCAGTTCTTC.

A word on this clone: Additional DNA sequences in this sample encode the identical CDR3. The rearrangement links TRBV12-5 to TRBJ2-3; a possible D gene is TRBD2 (6 bases). This CDR3 comprises 12 residues. Trimming stripped 9 bases from V and 3 bases from J, with 10 bases between. Germline CDR1 is LGHNT and CDR2 is FRNRAP. The CDR3 protein is CASGRGTDTQYF. The CDR3 DNA reads TGTGCTAGCGGGAGAGGGACAGATACGCAGTATTTT.

The chain has TRBV5-5 and TRBJ2-7; TRBD2 matches at 12 bases. Germline CDR1 reads SGHKS; CDR2 reads YYEKEE (reference sequence). Losses at the gene ends were 4 bases for V and 2 bases for J; bases not matched to a gene: 4. This CDR3 is built from 15 residues. CDR3 region: CASSRTSGKAYEQYF. DNA for the CDR3: TGTGCCAGCAGCCGGACTAGCGGGAAAGCCTACGAGCAGTACTTC.

The chain couples TRBV5-4 to TRBJ2-3, with TRBD2 as a possible D gene (6 bases). Germline-derived CDR1 and CDR2 are SGHNT and YYREEE (reference sequence). V shed 7 bases and J shed 2 bases, with 11 bases lying between them. The CDR3 covers 13 residues. CDR3 DNA sequence: TGTGCCAGCGGCGGAGGGAACACAGATACGCAGTATTTT. It specifies CASGGGNTDTQYF.

The chain is built from TRBV6-5 and TRBJ1-2, with D unresolved. Germline V lookup: CDR1 MNHEY, CDR2 SVGAGI. The CDR3 length is 14 residues. V lost 6 bases, J lost 5 bases, and 16 bases lay in between. The DNA for the CDR3 is TGTGCCAGCAGCCGGCAGCGGAATTCTTATGGCTACACCTTC. Translating gives CASSRQRNSYGYTF.

The chain is built from TRBV28 and TRBJ1-1; D gene ambiguous. The CDR3 is made up of 11 amino acids. Germline CDR1 MDHEN, CDR2 SYDVKM. With 8 bases removed from V and 1 base from J, the gap between germline ends came to 5 bases. CDR3 region: CASLKNTEAFF. CDR3 DNA sequence: TGTGCCAGCTTAAAGAACACTGAAGCTTTCTTT.